The following is a T cell receptor (beta chain) sequence with its context. As yet, its antigen is unknown. The sample is drawn from a study of cytomegalovirus exposure and HLA in healthy donors. V lost 5 bases to trimming and J lost 10 bases, with 20 bases between them. This CDR3 contains 14 residues. Germline CDR1 SEHNR, CDR2 FQNEAQ (reference sequence). Study outcomes and limitations: V segments that were indistinguishable, TRBV6-2 and TRBV6-3 among them, were omitted from analysis.

The PCR was carried out with 60 Vbeta primers and 13 Jbeta primers. Sequencing used immunoSEQ multiplex PCR; TCRdb keeps in-frame clones, though not all of them. The sample records 160,000 or so clones, less than 90% being singletons. Sequencing was performed on PBMCs. The clonotype was recovered from a man aged 30-40 years in good health and CMV-seronegative. The chain joins TRBV7-9 to TRBJ1-2; D is ambiguous. The CDR3 nucleotides are TGTGCCAGCAGCGCCTTGCGCGGGCGTCGGTTCTACACCTTC. It specifies CASSALRGRRFYTF. Full variable domain (rest looked up from reference TRBV7-9 and TRBJ1-2): DTGVSQNPRHKITKRGQNVTFRCDPISEHNRLYWYRQTLGQGPEFLTYFQNEAQLEKSRLLSDRFSAERPKGSFSTLEIQRTEQGDSAMYLCASSALRGRRFYTFGSGTRLTVV.